This note documents a single T cell receptor (beta chain) sequence. The study ran its PCR with 60 Vbeta and 13 Jbeta primers. TCRdb's copy holds only in-frame clones and misses some; the assay was immunoSEQ multiplex PCR. The sample lists 95,000 to 110,000 clones; roughly 79% were seen once. The CDR3 consists of 16 residues. CDR1 is LGHNA, CDR2 YNFKEQ, per germline. J gave up 4 bases and V 0 bases, and 6 bases lay outside the gene matches. The data belong to a study of cytomegalovirus exposure and HLA in healthy donors. V is TRBV4-2 and J is TRBJ2-3; 8 nucleotides align to TRBD2. The TCR was taken from a man aged 50-59 years in good health and CMV-seropositive. The specimen was PBMCs. The DNA of the CDR3 is TGTGCCAGCAGCCAAGATGTGAGCGGGAGCGCAGATACGCAGTATTTT. Translation: CASSQDVSGSADTQYF.